These 19 T cell receptor beta chains originate from one sample sequenced in a study of blood T cell repertoires in COVID-19. Produced via immunoSEQ multiplex PCR; TCRdb's table is partial and in-frame only. The sample lists 110,000 or so clones; more than 80% were seen once. Material for sequencing was peripheral blood. All receptors derive from a woman in her fifties or sixties with acute or convalescent COVID-19.

The count of this clone is one. This chain links TRBV13 with TRBJ1-1, with D perhaps TRBD1 (5 bases). Germline-derived CDR1 and CDR2 are PRHDT and FYEKMQ (reference sequence). CDR3 length equals 14 residues. The V and J ends lost 2 bases and 2 bases respectively, with 9 bases between them. DNA of the CDR3: TGTGCCAGCAGCTTATATCAGGGAAACACTGAAGCTTTCTTT. The encoded protein is CASSLYQGNTEAFF.

A single count supports this clone. The V and J genes are TRBV30 and TRBJ1-1; D remains unclear. Germline assignment: CDR1 GTSNPN and CDR2 SVGIG (reference sequence). This CDR3 is 13 amino acids long. V was shortened by 2 bases and J by 3 bases, with 10 bases between the two germline ends. CDR3 sequence reads: CAWSPNLDTEAFF. The CDR3 nucleotides read TGTGCCTGGAGTCCTAACCTGGACACTGAAGCTTTCTTT.

The chain combines TRBV5-6 with TRBJ2-7; maybe TRBD2 (5 bases). There are 13 residues in the CDR3. Germline V CDR1 and CDR2: SGHDT, YYEEEE. Trimming removed 8 bases at V and 1 base at J, with 13 bases between. The CDR3: CASSYTRSYEQYF. CDR3 DNA sequence: TGTGCCAGTTCATACACTAGGTCCTACGAGCAGTACTTC.

V and J are TRBV5-4 and TRBJ1-2; D gene uncertain. Between the trimmed V and J ends, which lost 4 bases and 2 bases, there was a span of 18 bases. In germline, CDR1 is SGHNT, CDR2 YYREEE (reference sequence). The CDR3 length is 16 residues. This chain's CDR3 is CASSPSPKTPNYGYTF. The CDR3 DNA reads as TGTGCCAGCAGCCCTAGCCCAAAGACCCCCAACTATGGCTACACCTTC.

The chain links TRBV6-5 to TRBJ1-1; possibly TRBD1 for D (5 bases). Between the trimmed V and J ends, which lost 0 bases and 4 bases, there was a span of 6 bases. The CDR3 spans 13 residues. Germline CDR1 MNHEY, CDR2 SVGAGI. CDR3 residues: CASSYSRATEAFF. The DNA for the CDR3 is TGTGCCAGCAGTTACTCCAGGGCCACTGAAGCTTTCTTT.

The chain links TRBV19 to TRBJ1-1, with no clear D. CDR3 length equals 12 residues. Per the germline V gene, CDR1 is LNHDA and CDR2 is SQIVND (reference sequence). V lost 8 bases, J lost 0 bases, and 7 bases lay in between. The DNA for the CDR3 is TGTGCCAGTTCGGTCCTGAACACTGAAGCTTTCTTT. Encoded protein: CASSVLNTEAFF. The variable domain in full, with the rest retrieved from reference TRBV19 and TRBJ1-1, is DGGITQSPKYLFRKEGQNVTLSCEQNLNHDAMYWYRQDPGQGLRLIYYSQIVNDFQKGDIAEGYSVSREKKESFPLTVTSAQKNPTAFYLCASSVLNTEAFFGQGTRLTVV.

The chain carries TRBV6-1 and TRBJ2-1; 7 bases are shared with TRBD2. The CDR3 length is 13 residues. The V gene end was trimmed by 3 bases and the J gene end by 6 bases; junction bases not matched to a gene: 2. The germline V gene encodes CDR1 MNHNS and CDR2 SASEGT. The CDR3 DNA reads as TGTGCCAGCAGTGAGATAGCGGGCAATGAGCAGTTCTTC. Protein: CASSEIAGNEQFF.

J is TRBJ1-2 and V is TRBV14, with D unresolved. The CDR3 totals 13 residues. The germline gives CDR1 SGHDN, CDR2 FVKESK. The V gene lost 0 bases and the J gene lost 4 bases, with 6 bases spanning the gap. CDR3 amino acids: CASSQESGYGYTF. In nucleotides, the CDR3 is TGTGCCAGCAGCCAAGAGAGCGGCTATGGCTACACCTTC. The variable domain in full, with the rest retrieved from reference TRBV14 and TRBJ1-2, is EAGVTQFPSHSVIEKGQTVTLRCDPISGHDNLYWYRRVMGKEIKFLLHFVKESKQDESGMPNNRFLAERTGGTYSTLKVQPAELEDSGVYFCASSQESGYGYTFGSGTRLTVV.

This clone was recorded only once. The V gene is TRBV6-2 or TRBV6-3, the J gene TRBJ1-1, with D unclear. CDR3 size: 15 residues. Between the trimmed V and J ends, which lost 3 bases and 1 base, there was a span of 12 bases. Germline V CDR1 and CDR2: MNHEY, SVGEGT. The CDR3 sequence: CASSYHGSSNTEAFF. For the CDR3, the DNA is TGTGCCAGCAGTTATCATGGCAGTTCGAACACTGAAGCTTTCTTT.

This sequence joins TRBV7-2 and TRBJ2-2, with 10 bases fitting TRBD1. The CDR3 extends over 19 amino acids. The V and J ends lost 0 bases and 1 base, in that order; junction bases with no gene match: 8. Looked up from germline, CDR1 is SGHTA and CDR2 is FQGNSA. DNA of the CDR3: TGTGCCAGCAGCTTAGCCGCGACAGGGGGCGCCGGGAACACCGGGGAGCTGTTTTTT. Protein: CASSLAATGGAGNTGELFF.

The genes are TRBV5-1 and TRBJ2-7; D remains ambiguous. V was shortened by 0 bases and J by 1 base, with 14 bases between the two germline ends. The CDR3 has 16 residues. The V gene's germline CDR1 is SGHRS and CDR2 YFSETQ. CDR3 coding DNA: TGCGCCAGCAGCTTGGTCCCCGATCGGAGTTCCTACGAGCAGTACTTC. As protein: CASSLVPDRSSYEQYF. Looking up the rest from reference TRBV5-1 and TRBJ2-7 gives the full variable domain: KAGVTQTPRYLIKTRGQQVTLSCSPISGHRSVSWYQQTPGQGLQFLFEYFSETQRNKGNFPGRFSGRQFSNSRSEMNVSTLELGDSALYLCASSLVPDRSSYEQYFGPGTRLTVT.

The chain combines TRBV6-1 with TRBJ1-4; D is unresolved. Germline V gene lookup returns CDR1 MNHNS and CDR2 SASEGT. The CDR3 runs to 10 residues. The V end was cut by 3 bases, the J end by 13 bases, with 6 bases between. The CDR3 nucleotides are TGTGCCAGCAGTGAGGAGGGACTGTTTTTT. Protein product: CASSEEGLFF.

J is TRBJ1-6 and V is TRBV6-5; D is uncertain. This CDR3 is 14 amino acids long. Per the germline V gene, CDR1 is MNHEY and CDR2 is SVGAGI. Between the trimmed V and J ends, which lost 4 bases and 7 bases, there was a span of 11 bases. CDR3 residues: CASSWEPTNSPLHF. The CDR3 region has the DNA TGTGCCAGCAGTTGGGAGCCGACGAATTCACCCCTCCACTTT.

This chain links TRBV27 with TRBJ1-2; 8 bases agree with TRBD1. This CDR3 region has 16 residues. Trimming at V came to 3 bases and at J to 0 bases, leaving 6 bases not matched to a gene. Germline V lookup: CDR1 MNHEY, CDR2 SMNVEV (reference sequence). The CDR3 here is CASSFVSGGANYGYTF. CDR3 bases: TGTGCCAGCAGTTTTGTCTCAGGGGGCGCTAACTATGGCTACACCTTC.

The rearrangement joins TRBV25-1 to TRBJ1-2, with D perhaps matching TRBD1 (5 bases). The germline gives CDR1 MGHDK, CDR2 SYGVNS. The ends were cut back, 5 bases at V and 6 bases at J, with 19 bases in the middle. The CDR3 runs to 15 residues. The CDR3 DNA reads as TGTGCCAGCAGTCCCCAGGGCGGTAGTCAACATGGCTACACCTTC. It codes for CASSPQGGSQHGYTF.

This chain links TRBV28 with TRBJ1-1; possibly TRBD1 for D (6 bases). The CDR3 contains 18 residues. Per the germline V gene, CDR1 is MDHEN and CDR2 is SYDVKM. The V and J ends lost 5 bases and 0 bases respectively, with 22 bases between them. CDR3 protein: CASSPPRMWTEMNTEAFF. In DNA form, the CDR3 reads TGTGCCAGCAGTCCACCCAGGATGTGGACAGAGATGAACACTGAAGCTTTCTTT.

The genes are TRBV28 and TRBJ1-2; D is unclear. The CDR3 runs to 13 residues. Deletions cut 6 bases from V and 3 bases from J, with 11 bases between. Per germline, CDR1 MDHEN and CDR2 SYDVKM. The CDR3 DNA reads as TGTGCCAGCAGACTAGCTGGGCACTATGGCTACACCTTC. Protein: CASRLAGHYGYTF.

The CDR3 protein is CASARGNLNTDTQYF. DNA for the CDR3: TGCGCCAGCGCACGGGGTAACCTGAACACAGATACGCAGTATTTT. The chain joins TRBV5-1 to TRBJ2-3; D might be TRBD2 (5 bases). The CDR3 runs 15 residues. With 7 bases removed from V and 2 bases from J, the gap between germline ends came to 17 bases. Germline V gene lookup returns CDR1 SGHRS and CDR2 YFSETQ.

The chain uses TRBV12-2 and TRBJ2-7; the table gives TRBD2 as D, unverified against the DNA. TRBV12-2 is recorded as a pseudogene. This CDR3 has 16 residues. DNA of the CDR3: TGTGCAAGTCGCGACCTGGGGAGCCGACTCCCCTACGAGCAGTACTTC. Translation gives CASRDLGSRLPYEQYF.